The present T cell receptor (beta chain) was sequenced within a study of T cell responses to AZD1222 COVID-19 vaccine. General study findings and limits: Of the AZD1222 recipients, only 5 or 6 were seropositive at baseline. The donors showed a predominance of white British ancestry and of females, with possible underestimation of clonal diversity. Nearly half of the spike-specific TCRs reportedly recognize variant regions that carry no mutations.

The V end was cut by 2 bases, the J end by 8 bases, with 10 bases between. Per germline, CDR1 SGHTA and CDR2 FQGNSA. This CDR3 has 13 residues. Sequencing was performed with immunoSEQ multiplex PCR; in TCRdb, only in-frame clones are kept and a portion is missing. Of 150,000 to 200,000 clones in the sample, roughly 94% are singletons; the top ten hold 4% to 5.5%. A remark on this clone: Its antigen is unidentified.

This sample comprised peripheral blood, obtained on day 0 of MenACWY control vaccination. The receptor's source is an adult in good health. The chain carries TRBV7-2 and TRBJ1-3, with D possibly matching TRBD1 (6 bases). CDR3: CASSLIEGDTIYF. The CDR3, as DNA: TGTGCCAGCAGCTTAATTGAGGGGGACACCATATATTTT. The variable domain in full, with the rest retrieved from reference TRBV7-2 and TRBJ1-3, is GAGVSQSPSNKVTEKGKDVELRCDPISGHTALYWYRQSLGQGLEFLIYFQGNSAPDKSGLPSDRFSAERTGGSVSTLTIQRTQQEDSAVYLCASSLIEGDTIYFGEGSWLTVV.